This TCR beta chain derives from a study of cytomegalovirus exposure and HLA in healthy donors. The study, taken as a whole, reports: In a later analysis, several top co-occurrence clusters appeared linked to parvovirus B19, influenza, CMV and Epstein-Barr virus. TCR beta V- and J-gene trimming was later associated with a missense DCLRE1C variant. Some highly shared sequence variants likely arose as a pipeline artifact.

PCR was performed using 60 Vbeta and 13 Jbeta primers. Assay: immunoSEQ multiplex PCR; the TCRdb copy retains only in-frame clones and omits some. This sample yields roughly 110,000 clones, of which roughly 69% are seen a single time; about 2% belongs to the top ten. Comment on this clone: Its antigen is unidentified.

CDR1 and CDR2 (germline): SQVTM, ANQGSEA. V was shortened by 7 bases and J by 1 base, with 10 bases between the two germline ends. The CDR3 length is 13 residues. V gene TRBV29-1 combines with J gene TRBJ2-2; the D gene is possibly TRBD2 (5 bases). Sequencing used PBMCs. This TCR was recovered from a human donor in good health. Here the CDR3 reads CSAGSGNTGELFF. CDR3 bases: TGCAGCGCTGGAAGCGGGAACACCGGGGAGCTGTTTTTT.